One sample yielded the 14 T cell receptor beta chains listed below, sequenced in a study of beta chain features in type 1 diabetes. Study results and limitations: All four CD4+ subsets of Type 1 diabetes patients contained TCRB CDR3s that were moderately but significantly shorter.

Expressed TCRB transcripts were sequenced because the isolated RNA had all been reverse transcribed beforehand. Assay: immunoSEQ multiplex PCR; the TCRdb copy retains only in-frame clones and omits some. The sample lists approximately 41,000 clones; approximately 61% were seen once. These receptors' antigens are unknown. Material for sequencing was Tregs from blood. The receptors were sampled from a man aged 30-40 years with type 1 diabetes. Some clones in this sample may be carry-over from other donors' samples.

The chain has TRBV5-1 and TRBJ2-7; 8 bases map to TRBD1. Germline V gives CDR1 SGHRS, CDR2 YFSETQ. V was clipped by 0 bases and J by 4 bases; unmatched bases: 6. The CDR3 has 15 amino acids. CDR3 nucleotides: TGCGCCAGCAGCTTGGGACCGACAGGGGCGTACGAGCAGTACTTC. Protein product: CASSLGPTGAYEQYF.

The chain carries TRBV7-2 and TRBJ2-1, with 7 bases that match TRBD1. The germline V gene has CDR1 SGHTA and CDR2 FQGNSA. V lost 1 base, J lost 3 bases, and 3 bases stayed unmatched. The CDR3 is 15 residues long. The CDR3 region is CASSLEGGSYNEQFF. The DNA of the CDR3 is TGTGCCAGCAGCTTAGAAGGGGGCAGCTACAATGAGCAGTTCTTC.

For the CDR3, the DNA is TGCGCCAGCAGCTTGGCGGGCGAGCAGTACTTC. Translating gives CASSLAGEQYF. V gene TRBV5-1 combines with J gene TRBJ2-7; D uncertain. The V gene lost 0 bases and the J gene lost 6 bases, with 4 bases spanning the gap. Germline-derived CDR1 and CDR2 are SGHRS and YFSETQ. The CDR3 runs 11 residues.

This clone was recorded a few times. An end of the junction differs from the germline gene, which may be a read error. The CDR3 bases are TGTGCCAGCAGAGGGGGTGGTCGACCGAACGCTGAAGCTTTCTTT. Its translation: CASRGGGRPNAEAFF. V gene TRBV6-6 combines with J gene TRBJ1-1, with D possibly TRBD1 on 6 matching bases. From germline, CDR1 is MNHNY and CDR2 SVGAGI (reference sequence). This CDR3 comprises 15 residues.

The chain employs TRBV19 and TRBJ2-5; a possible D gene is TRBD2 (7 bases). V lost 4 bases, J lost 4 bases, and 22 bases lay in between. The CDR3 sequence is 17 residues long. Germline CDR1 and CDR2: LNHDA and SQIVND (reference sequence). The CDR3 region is CASSTGRGALRLETQYF. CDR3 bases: TGTGCCAGTAGTACGGGCCGGGGGGCGCTCCGTCTAGAGACCCAGTACTTC.

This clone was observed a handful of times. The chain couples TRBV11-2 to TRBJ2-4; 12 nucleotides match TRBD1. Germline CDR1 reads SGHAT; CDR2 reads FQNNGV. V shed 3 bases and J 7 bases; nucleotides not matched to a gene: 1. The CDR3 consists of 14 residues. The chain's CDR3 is CASSLGTGGNIQYF. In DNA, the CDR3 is TGTGCCAGCAGCTTGGGGACAGGGGGCAACATTCAGTACTTC. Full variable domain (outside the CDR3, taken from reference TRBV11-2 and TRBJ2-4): EAGVAQSPRYKIIEKRQSVAFWCNPISGHATLYWYQQILGQGPKLLIQFQNNGVVDDSQLPKDRFSAERLKGVDSTLKIQPAKLEDSAVYLCASSLGTGGNIQYFGAGTRLSVL.

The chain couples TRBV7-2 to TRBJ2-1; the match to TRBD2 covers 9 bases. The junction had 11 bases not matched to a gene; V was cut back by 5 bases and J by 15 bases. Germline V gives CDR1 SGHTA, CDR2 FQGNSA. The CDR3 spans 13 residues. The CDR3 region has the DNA TGTGCCAGCAGCGCCCGGCCGGGACTAGCTCCGTTCTTC. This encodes CASSARPGLAPFF.

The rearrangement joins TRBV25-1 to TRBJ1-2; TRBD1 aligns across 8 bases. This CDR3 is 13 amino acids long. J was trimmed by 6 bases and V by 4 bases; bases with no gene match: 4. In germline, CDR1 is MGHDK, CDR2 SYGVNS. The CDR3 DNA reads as TGTGCCAGCAGTGCCCGACAGGGGAATGGCTACACCTTC. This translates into CASSARQGNGYTF.

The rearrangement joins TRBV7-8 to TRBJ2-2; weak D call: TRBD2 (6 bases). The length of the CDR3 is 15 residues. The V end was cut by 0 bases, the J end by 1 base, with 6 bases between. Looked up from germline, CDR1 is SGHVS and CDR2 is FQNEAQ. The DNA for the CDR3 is TGTGCCAGCAGCTTAGCGCGGGGGAACACCGGGGAGCTGTTTTTT. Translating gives CASSLARGNTGELFF. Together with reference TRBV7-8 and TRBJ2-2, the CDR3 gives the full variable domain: GAGVSQSPRYKVAKRGQDVALRCDPISGHVSLFWYQQALGQGPEFLTYFQNEAQLDKSGLPSDRFFAERPEGSVSTLKIQRTQQEDSAVYLCASSLARGNTGELFFGEGSRLTVL.

The CDR3 region has the DNA TGTGCCAGCAGTTACCACAGGGGGGAATATTCACCCCTCCACTTT. Translating it yields CASSYHRGEYSPLHF. The chain carries TRBV6-6 and TRBJ1-6, with 8 nucleotides matching TRBD1. V shed 2 bases, J shed 8 bases, and the junction held 5 bases outside the gene matches. Germline CDR1 reads MNHNY; CDR2 reads SVGAGI (reference sequence). The CDR3 covers 15 residues.

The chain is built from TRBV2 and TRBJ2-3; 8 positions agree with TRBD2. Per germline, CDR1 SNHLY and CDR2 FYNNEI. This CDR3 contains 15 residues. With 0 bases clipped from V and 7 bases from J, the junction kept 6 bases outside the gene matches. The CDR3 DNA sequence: TGTGCCAGCAGTGAAGCGGGACTAGTTGCCTATACGCAGTATTTT. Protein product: CASSEAGLVAYTQYF. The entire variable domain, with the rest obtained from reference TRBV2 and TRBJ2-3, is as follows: EPEVTQTPSHQVTQMGQEVILRCVPISNHLYFYWYRQILGQKVEFLVSFYNNEISEKSEIFDDQFSVERPDGSNFTLKIRSTKLEDSAMYFCASSEAGLVAYTQYFGPGTRLTVL.

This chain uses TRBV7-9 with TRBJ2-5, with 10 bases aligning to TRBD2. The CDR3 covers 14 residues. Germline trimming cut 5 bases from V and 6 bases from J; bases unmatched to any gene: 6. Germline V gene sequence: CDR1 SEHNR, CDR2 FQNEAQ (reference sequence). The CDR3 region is CASSATSGVKTQYF. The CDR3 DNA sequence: TGTGCCAGCAGCGCCACTAGCGGGGTTAAGACCCAGTACTTC.

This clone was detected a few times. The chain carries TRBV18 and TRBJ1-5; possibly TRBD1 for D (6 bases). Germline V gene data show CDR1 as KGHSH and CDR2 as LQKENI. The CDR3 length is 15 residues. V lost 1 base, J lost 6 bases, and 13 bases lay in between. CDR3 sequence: CASSPLGDRRQPQHF. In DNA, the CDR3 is TGTGCCAGCTCACCACTTGGTGACAGGCGTCAGCCCCAGCATTTT.

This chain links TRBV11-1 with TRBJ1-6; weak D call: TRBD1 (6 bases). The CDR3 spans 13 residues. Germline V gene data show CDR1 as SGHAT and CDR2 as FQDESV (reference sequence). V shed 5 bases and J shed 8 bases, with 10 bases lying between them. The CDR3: CASSGTPYSPLHF. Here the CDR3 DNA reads TGTGCCAGCAGCGGGACACCTTATTCACCCCTCCACTTT.